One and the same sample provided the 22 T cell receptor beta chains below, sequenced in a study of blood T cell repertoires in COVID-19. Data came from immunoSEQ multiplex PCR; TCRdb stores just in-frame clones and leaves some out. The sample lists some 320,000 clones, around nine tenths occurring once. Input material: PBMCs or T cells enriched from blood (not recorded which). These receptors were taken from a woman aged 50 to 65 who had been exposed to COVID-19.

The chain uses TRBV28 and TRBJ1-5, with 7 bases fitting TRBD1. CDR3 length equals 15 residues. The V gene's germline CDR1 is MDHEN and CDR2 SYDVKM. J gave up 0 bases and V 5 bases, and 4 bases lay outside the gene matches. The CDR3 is CASSPGTVSNQPQHF. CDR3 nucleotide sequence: TGTGCCAGCAGTCCCGGGACAGTTAGCAATCAGCCCCAGCATTTT.

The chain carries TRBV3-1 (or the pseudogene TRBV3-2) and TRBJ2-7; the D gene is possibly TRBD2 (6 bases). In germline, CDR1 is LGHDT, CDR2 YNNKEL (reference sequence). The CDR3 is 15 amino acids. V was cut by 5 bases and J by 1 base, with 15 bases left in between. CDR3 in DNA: TGTGCCAGCAGCGCCAGCTTTAGCGGATCCTACGAGCAGTACTTC. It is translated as CASSASFSGSYEQYF.

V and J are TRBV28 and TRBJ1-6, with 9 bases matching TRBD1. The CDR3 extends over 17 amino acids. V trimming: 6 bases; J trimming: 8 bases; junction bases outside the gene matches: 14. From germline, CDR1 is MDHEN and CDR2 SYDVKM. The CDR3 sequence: CASSLIGGGTGYSPLHF. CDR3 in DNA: TGTGCCAGCAGCCTCATTGGGGGCGGGACAGGGTATTCACCCCTCCACTTT.

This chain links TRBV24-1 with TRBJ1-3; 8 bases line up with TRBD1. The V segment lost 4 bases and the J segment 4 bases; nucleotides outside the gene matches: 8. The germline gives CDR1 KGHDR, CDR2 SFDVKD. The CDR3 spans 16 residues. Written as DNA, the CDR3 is TGTGCCACCAGTGACTCACCAGGACAGGGAGGAAACACCATATATTTT. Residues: CATSDSPGQGGNTIYF.

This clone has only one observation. CDR3 protein: CASSVSSGESSYEQYF. DNA for the CDR3: TGCGCCAGCAGCGTATCCTCAGGGGAAAGCTCCTACGAGCAGTACTTC. The chain recombines TRBV5-1 with TRBJ2-7; tentative D call: TRBD1 (6 bases). This CDR3 spans 16 amino acids. Germline-derived CDR1 and CDR2 are SGHRS and YFSETQ. V was pared by 4 bases and J by 0 bases, with 17 bases between.

DNA of the CDR3: TGTGCCAGCAGCCTCGGGAGAGCGGAGGGGTGGTTTATTCCCGGAAGGTTCTTC. It encodes CASSLGRAEGWFIPGRFF. The rearrangement joins TRBV14 to TRBJ2-1, with D tentatively TRBD2 (6 bases). The CDR3 is made up of 18 amino acids. From germline, CDR1 is SGHDN and CDR2 FVKESK. The V end lost 4 bases, the J end lost 15 bases, and 34 bases lay between the germline ends.

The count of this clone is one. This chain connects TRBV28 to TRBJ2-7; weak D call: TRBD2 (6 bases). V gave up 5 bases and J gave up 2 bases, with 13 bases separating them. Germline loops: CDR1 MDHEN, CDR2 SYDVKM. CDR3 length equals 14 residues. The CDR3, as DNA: TGTGCCAGCAGTCACGGGACTCCTCCCTACGAGCAGTACTTC. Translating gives CASSHGTPPYEQYF.

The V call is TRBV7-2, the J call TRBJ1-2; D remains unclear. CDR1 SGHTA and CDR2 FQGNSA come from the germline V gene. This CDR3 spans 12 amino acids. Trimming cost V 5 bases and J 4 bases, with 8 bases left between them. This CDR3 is CASSPNVYGYTF. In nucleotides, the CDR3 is TGTGCCAGCAGCCCCAATGTCTATGGCTACACCTTC. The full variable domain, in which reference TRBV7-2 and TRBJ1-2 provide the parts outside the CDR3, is GAGVSQSPSNKVTEKGKDVELRCDPISGHTALYWYRQSLGQGLEFLIYFQGNSAPDKSGLPSDRFSAERTGGSVSTLTIQRTQQEDSAVYLCASSPNVYGYTFGSGTRLTVV.

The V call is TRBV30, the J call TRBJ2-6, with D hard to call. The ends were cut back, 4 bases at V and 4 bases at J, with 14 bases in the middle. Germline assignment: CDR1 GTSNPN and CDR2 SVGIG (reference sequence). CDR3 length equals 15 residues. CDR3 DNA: TGTGCCTGGACTCTCCAGGTTTTCGGGGCCAACGTCCTGACTTTC. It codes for CAWTLQVFGANVLTF.

The CDR3 DNA follows: TGTGCCAGCTCCGTGTGGGACAAATACGAGCAGTACTTC. Amino acids: CASSVWDKYEQYF. The rearrangement uses TRBV18 and TRBJ2-7; tentatively, D is TRBD1 (6 bases). CDR1 KGHSH and CDR2 LQKENI come from the germline V gene. The CDR3 length is 13 residues. Between the trimmed V and J ends, which lost 6 bases and 4 bases, there was a span of 13 bases.

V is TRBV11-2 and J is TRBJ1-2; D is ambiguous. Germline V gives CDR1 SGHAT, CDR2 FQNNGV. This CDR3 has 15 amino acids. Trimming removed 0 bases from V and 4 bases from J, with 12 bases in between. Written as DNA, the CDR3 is TGTGCCAGCAGCTTAGACTCGCAGGCCAGCTATGGCTACACCTTC. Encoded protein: CASSLDSQASYGYTF.

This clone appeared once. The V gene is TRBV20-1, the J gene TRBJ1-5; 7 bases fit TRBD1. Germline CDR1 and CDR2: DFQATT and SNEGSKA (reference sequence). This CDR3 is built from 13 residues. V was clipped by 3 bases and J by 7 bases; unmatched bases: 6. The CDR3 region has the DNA TGCAGTGCTAGTGGAGGGGGCCGGCAGCCCCAGCATTTT. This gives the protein CSASGGGRQPQHF.

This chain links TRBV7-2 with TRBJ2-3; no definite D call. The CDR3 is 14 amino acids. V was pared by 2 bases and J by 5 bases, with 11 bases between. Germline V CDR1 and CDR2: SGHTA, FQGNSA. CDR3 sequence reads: CASSLRVVRDTQYF. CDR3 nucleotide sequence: TGTGCCAGCAGCTTAAGAGTCGTGAGAGATACGCAGTATTTT.

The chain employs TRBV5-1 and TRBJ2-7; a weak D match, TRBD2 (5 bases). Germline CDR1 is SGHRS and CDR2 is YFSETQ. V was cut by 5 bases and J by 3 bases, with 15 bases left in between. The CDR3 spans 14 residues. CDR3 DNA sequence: TGCGCCAGCAGGGTAGAAGCTGACTACTACGAGCAGTACTTC. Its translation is CASRVEADYYEQYF. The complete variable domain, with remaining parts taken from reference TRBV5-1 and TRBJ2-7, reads KAGVTQTPRYLIKTRGQQVTLSCSPISGHRSVSWYQQTPGQGLQFLFEYFSETQRNKGNFPGRFSGRQFSNSRSEMNVSTLELGDSALYLCASRVEADYYEQYFGPGTRLTVT.

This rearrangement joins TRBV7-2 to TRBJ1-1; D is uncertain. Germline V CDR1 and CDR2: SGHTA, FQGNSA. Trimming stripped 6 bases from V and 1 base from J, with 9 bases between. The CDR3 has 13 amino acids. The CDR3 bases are TGTGCCAGCAGAGTGGGCAGGAACACTGAAGCTTTCTTT. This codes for CASRVGRNTEAFF. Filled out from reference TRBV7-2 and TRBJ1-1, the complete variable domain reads GAGVSQSPSNKVTEKGKDVELRCDPISGHTALYWYRQSLGQGLEFLIYFQGNSAPDKSGLPSDRFSAERTGGSVSTLTIQRTQQEDSAVYLCASRVGRNTEAFFGQGTRLTVV.

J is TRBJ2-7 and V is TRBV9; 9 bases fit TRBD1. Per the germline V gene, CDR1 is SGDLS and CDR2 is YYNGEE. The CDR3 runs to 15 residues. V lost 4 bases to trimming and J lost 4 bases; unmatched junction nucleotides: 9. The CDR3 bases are TGTGCCAGCAGCCCATTAGGAGGGACAGGGTACGAGCAGTACTTC. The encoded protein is CASSPLGGTGYEQYF.

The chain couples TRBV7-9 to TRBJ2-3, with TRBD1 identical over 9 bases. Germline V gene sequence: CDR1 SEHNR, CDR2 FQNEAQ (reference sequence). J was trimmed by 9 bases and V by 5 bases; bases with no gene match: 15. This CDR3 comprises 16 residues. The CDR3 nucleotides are TGTGCCAGCAGCGGCCCCACGACAGGGGGGGGAATCACGCAGTATTTT. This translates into CASSGPTTGGGITQYF. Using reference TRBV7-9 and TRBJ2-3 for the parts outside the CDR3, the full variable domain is DTGVSQNPRHKITKRGQNVTFRCDPISEHNRLYWYRQTLGQGPEFLTYFQNEAQLEKSRLLSDRFSAERPKGSFSTLEIQRTEQGDSAMYLCASSGPTTGGGITQYFGPGTRLTVL.

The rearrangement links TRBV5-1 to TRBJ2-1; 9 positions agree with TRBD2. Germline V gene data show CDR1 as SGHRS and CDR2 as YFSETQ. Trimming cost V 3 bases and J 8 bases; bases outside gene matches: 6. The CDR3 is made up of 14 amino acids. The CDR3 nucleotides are TGCGCCAGCAGCTGGGGACTAGCAGGCGATGAGCAGTTCTTC. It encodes CASSWGLAGDEQFF.

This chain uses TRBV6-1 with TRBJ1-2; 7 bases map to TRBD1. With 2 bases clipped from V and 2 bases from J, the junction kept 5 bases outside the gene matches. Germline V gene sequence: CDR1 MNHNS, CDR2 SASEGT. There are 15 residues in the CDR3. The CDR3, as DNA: TGTGCCAGCAGTGAATGGACAGGACCCAACTATGGCTACACCTTC. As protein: CASSEWTGPNYGYTF.

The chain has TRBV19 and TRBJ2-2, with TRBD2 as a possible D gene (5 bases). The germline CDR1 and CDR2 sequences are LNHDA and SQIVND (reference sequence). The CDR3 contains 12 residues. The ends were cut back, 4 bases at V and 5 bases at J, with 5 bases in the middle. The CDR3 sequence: CASSRGTGELFF. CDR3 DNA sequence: TGTGCCAGTAGTAGAGGGACCGGGGAGCTGTTTTTT.

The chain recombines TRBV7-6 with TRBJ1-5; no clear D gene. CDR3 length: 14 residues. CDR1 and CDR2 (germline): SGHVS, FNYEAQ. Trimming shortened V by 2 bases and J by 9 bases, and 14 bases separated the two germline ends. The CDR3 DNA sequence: TGTGCCAGCAGCTTAAAGGCGGGCACTAGGCCCCAGCATTTT. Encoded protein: CASSLKAGTRPQHF.

The CDR3 DNA sequence: TGTGCCAGCAGCTTACACCCGGGGTTCTGGGAGCAGTACTTC. This codes for CASSLHPGFWEQYF. The V and J genes are TRBV7-9 and TRBJ2-7, with D possibly being TRBD2 (5 bases). CDR1 is SEHNR, CDR2 FQNEAQ, per germline (reference sequence). The CDR3 runs to 14 residues. Trimming left V 2 bases short and J 7 bases short, with 15 bases between.